The source of this TCR beta chain is a study of cytomegalovirus exposure and HLA in healthy donors. Overall study findings and caveats: The study found most TCR sequences rare, yet found some public TCRs in many donors. Reportedly, diagnosis of cytomegalovirus status by the classifier showed high specificity and sensitivity. The authors later linked a missense DCLRE1C variant to TCR beta V- and J-gene trimming.

13 Jbeta primers and 60 Vbeta primers were used for the PCR. Measured with immunoSEQ multiplex PCR; TCRdb has only the in-frame clones, and not every one. The repertoire has about 97,000 clones, around 73% of them found once; the top ten carry over 3%. This CDR3 has 14 residues. Germline V gene sequence: CDR1 SGHTA, CDR2 FQGNSA. The junction had 11 bases not matched to a gene; V was cut back by 5 bases and J by 12 bases. About this clone: The antigen remains unidentified.

Input material: PBMCs. The J gene is TRBJ2-1, the V gene TRBV7-2, with TRBD2 identical over 9 bases. The clonotype comes from a man in his forties in good health and CMV-seronegative. CDR3 sequence reads: CASSLRRGGLPQFF. Here the CDR3 DNA reads TGTGCCAGCAGCCTGAGGCGGGGGGGCCTTCCGCAGTTCTTC.